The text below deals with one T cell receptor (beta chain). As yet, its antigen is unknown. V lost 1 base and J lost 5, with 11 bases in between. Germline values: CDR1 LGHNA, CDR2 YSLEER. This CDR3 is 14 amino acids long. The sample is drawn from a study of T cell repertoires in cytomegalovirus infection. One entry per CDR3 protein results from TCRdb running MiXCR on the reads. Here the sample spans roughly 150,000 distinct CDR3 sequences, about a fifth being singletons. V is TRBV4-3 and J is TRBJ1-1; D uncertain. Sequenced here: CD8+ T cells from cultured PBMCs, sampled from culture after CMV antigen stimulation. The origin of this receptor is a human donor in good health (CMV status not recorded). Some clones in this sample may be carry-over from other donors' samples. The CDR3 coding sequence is TGCGCCAGCAGCCAAGTCGCAGGCACAACTGAAGCTTTCTTT. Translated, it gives CASSQVAGTTEAFF.